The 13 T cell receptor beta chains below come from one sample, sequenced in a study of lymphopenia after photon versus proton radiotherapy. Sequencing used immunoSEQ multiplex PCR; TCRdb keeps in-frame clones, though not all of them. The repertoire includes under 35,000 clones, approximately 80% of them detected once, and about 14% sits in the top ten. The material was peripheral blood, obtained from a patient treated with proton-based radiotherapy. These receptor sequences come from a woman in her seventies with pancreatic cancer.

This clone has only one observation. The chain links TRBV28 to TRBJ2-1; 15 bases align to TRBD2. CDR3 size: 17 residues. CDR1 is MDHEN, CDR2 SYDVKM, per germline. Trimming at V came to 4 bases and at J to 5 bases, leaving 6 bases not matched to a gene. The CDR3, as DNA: TGTGCCAGCAGTTGGCGCCGGACTAGCGGGAGGGACAATGAGCAGTTCTTC. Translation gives CASSWRRTSGRDNEQFF.

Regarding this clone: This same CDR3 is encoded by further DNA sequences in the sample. The CDR3 region is CAISLGQGRSYSSYGYTF. In nucleotides, the CDR3 is TGTGCCATCAGCCTCGGACAGGGGAGGTCCTATTCCTCTTATGGCTACACCTTC. V gene TRBV10-3 combines with J gene TRBJ1-2; 9 nucleotides align to TRBD1. CDR3 size: 18 residues. J lost 5 bases, V lost 6 bases, and 19 bases had no gene match. CDR1 is ENHRY, CDR2 SYGVKD, per germline.

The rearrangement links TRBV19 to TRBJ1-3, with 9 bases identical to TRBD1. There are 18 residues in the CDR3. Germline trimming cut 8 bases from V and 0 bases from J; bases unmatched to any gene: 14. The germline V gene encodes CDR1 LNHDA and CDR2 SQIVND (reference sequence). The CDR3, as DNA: TGTGCCAGTGGAGCTTCGGGACAGGGATTCAGCTCTGGAAACACCATATATTTT. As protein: CASGASGQGFSSGNTIYF.

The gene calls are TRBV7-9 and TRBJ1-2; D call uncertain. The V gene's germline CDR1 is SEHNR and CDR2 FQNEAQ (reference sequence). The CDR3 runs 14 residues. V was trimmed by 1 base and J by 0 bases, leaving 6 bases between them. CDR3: CASSLESANYGYTF. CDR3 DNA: TGTGCCAGCAGCTTAGAAAGTGCTAACTATGGCTACACCTTC.

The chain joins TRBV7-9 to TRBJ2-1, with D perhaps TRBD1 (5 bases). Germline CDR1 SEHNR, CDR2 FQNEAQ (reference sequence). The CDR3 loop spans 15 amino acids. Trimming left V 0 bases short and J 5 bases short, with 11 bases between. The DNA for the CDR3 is TGTGCCAGCAGCTTAGCCAGGGTTGAGGACAATGAGCAGTTCTTC. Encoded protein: CASSLARVEDNEQFF.

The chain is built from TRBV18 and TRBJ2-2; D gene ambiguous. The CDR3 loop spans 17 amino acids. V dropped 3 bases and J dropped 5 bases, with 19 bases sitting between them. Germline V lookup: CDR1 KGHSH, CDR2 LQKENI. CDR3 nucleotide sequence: TGTGCCAGCTCACCCCTTAGTCTTGACACTGGGACCGGGGAGCTGTTTTTT. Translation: CASSPLSLDTGTGELFF.

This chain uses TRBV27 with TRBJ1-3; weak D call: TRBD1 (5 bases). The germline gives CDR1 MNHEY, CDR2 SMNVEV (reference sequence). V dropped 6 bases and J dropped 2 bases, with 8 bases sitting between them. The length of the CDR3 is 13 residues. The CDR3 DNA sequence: TGTGCCAGCAGCTCGGGGCCTGGAAACACCATATATTTT. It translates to CASSSGPGNTIYF.

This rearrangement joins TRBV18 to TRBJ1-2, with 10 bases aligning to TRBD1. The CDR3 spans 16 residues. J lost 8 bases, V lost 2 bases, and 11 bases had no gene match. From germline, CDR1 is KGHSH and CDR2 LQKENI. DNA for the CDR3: TGTGCCAGCTCACCAGATCCGCGACAGGGGGCGGAAGGCTACACCTTC. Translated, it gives CASSPDPRQGAEGYTF.

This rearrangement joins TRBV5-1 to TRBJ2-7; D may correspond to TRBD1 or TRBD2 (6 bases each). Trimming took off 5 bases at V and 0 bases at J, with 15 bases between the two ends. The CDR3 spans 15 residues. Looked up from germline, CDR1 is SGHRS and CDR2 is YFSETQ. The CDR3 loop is CASRTKGEDSYEQYF. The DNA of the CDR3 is TGCGCCAGCAGAACAAAGGGGGAGGACTCCTACGAGCAGTACTTC.

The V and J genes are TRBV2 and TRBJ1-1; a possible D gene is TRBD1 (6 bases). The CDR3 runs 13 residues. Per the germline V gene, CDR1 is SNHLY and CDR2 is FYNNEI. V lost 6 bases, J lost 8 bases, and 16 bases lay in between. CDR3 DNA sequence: TGTGCCAGCAGGACGAACAGGGATACCGAAGCTTTCTTT. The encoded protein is CASRTNRDTEAFF.

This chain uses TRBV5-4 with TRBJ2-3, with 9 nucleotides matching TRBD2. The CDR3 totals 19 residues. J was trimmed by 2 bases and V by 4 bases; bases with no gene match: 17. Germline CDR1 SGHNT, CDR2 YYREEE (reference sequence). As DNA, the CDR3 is TGTGCCAGCAGCCCCAAAAGTGGCGGGAGGGCCTCCCCCACAGATACGCAGTATTTT. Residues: CASSPKSGGRASPTDTQYF.

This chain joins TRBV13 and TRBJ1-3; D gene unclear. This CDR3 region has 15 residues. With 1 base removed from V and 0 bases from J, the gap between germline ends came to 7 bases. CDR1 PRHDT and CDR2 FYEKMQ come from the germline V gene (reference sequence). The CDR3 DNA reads TGTGCCAGCAGCTTAGACAAGAGCTCTGGAAACACCATATATTTT. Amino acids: CASSLDKSSGNTIYF.

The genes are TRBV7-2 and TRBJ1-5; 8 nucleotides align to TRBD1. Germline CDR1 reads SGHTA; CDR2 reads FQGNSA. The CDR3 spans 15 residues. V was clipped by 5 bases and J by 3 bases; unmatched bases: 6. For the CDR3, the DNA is TGTGCCAGCAGCCAACCGACAGGGGCCAATCAGCCCCAGCATTTT. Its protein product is CASSQPTGANQPQHF.